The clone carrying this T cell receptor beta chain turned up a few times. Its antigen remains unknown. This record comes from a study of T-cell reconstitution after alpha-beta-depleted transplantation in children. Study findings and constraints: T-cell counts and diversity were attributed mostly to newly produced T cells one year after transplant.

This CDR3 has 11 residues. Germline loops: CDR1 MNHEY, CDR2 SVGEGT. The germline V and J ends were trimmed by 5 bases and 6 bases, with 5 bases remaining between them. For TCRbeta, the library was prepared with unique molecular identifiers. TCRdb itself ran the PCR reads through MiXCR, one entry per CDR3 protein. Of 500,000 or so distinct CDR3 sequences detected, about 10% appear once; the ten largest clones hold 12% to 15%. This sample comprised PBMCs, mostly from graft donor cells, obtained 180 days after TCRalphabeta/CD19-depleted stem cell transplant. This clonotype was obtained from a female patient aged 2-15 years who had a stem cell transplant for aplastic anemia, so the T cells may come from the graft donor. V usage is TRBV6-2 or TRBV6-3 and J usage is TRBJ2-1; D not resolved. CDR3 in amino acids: CASSKFNEQFF. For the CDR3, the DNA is TGTGCCAGCAGTAAGTTCAATGAGCAGTTCTTC.